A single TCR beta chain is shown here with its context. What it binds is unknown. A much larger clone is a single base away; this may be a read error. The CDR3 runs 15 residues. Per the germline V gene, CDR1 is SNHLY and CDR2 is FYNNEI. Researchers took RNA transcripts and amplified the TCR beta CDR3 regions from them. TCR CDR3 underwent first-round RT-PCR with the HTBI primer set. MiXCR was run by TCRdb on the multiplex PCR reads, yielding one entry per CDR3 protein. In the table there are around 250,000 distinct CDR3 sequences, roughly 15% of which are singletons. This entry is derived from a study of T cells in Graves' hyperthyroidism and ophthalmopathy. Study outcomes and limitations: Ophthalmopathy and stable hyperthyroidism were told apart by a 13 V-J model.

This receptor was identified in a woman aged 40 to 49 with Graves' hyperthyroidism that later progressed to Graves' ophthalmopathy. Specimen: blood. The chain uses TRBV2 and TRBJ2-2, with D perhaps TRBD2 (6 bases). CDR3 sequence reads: CAGSLAVANTGELFF. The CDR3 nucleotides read TGTGCCGGCAGTTTAGCGGTCGCGAACACCGGGGAGCTGTTTTTT.